The clone carrying this T cell receptor beta chain was observed a handful of times. Its antigen is not identified. The data derive from a study of PD-1 blockade in classical Hodgkin lymphoma. Overall study results and limits: Newly diagnosed patients reportedly had lower baseline TCR diversity than healthy donors.

The assay was immunoSEQ multiplex PCR, and TCRdb's table has in-frame clones only and misses some. The sample consists of about 13,000 clones, about 80% of them appearing once. Relapse after autologous stem cell transplantation occurred in every patient, and brentuximab vedotin exposure varied. Best outcomes ranged across complete response, partial response and progressive disease. V was cut by 4 bases and J by 1 base, with 22 bases left in between. The CDR3 has 18 amino acids. Germline V gene sequence: CDR1 MNHNS, CDR2 SASEGT. The chain combines TRBV6-1 with TRBJ1-1; possibly TRBD1 for D (6 bases). The sample in question was peripheral blood mononuclear cells (PBMCs), obtained at baseline. The clonotype was recovered from a human donor with classical Hodgkin lymphoma. CDR3 amino acids: CASSGDGQGRFRNTEAFF. The CDR3 DNA sequence: TGTGCCAGCAGTGGGGATGGGCAGGGGCGTTTCAGGAACACTGAAGCTTTCTTT.